This T cell receptor (beta chain) derives from a study of T cell responses to AZD1222 COVID-19 vaccine. CDR1 and CDR2 (germline): SGHDT, YYEEEE. Trimming took 0 bases from V and 2 from J, leaving 12 bases between them. The CDR3 has 15 residues. Data came from immunoSEQ multiplex PCR; TCRdb stores just in-frame clones and leaves some out. The table includes 95,000 to 150,000 clones, about 90% detected once. The TCR comes from an adult in good health. V gene TRBV5-6 combines with J gene TRBJ2-7; D not certain. Here the sequenced sample was peripheral blood, taken on day 0 of AZD1222 vaccination. The CDR3 coding sequence is TGTGCCAGCAGCTTGGGGGCGCTTAACCCCTACGAGCAGTACTTC. This encodes CASSLGALNPYEQYF.